A selection of T cell receptor beta chains follows, all from one sample in a study of T cell repertoires in cytomegalovirus infection. TCRdb re-analysed the reads in MiXCR, keeping a single row per CDR3 protein. The sample lists 450,000 to 600,000 distinct CDR3 sequences, about 33% occurring once. Their cognate antigens are unknown. This specimen was cultured PBMCs, taken from culture after CMV antigen stimulation. These receptors came from a human donor in good health (CMV status not recorded). Some clones in this sample may be carry-over from other donors' samples. Each CDR3 is given with its conserved first and last residue. Fields, in order: CDR3 DNA, CDR3 protein, V gene, J gene, D gene, clone size. The D gene is left open where the match is weak. Expanded clones are given a class, and other clones once, few, many or no size at all.

DNA: TGTGCCAGCAGTTGGGGAAAAGAGGCCAAAAACATTCAGTACTTC
CDR3: CASSWGKEAKNIQYF
V: TRBV28
J: TRBJ2-4
D: -
size: -

DNA: TGTGCCAGCAGCCCTCGGAAGGGTGGTCAGCCCCAGCATTTT
CDR3: CASSPRKGGQPQHF
V: TRBV27
J: TRBJ1-5
D: -
size: few

DNA: TGTGCCAGCAGCTTAGACGTGGGTGAGCAGTTCTTC
CDR3: CASSLDVGEQFF
V: TRBV11-3
J: TRBJ2-1
D: -
size: -

DNA: TGTGCCAGCAGTGAACTACGGATACACGAGCAGTACTTC
CDR3: CASSELRIHEQYF
V: TRBV6-1
J: TRBJ2-7
D: -
size: -

DNA: TGTGCCAGCGCGGACGGACAGCGGGCGAATCAGCCCCAGCATTTT
CDR3: CASADGQRANQPQHF
V: TRBV7-6
J: TRBJ1-5
D: -
size: -

DNA: TGCAGCACGAGACAGGGTATATCTTACGAGCAGTACTTC
CDR3: CSTRQGISYEQYF
V: TRBV29-1
J: TRBJ2-7
D: TRBD1
size: -

DNA: TGTGCCAGCAGCTCACCGGGACTAGCGGGAGGGCAAGGCACCGGGGAGCTGTTTTTT
CDR3: CASSSPGLAGGQGTGELFF
V: TRBV11-3
J: TRBJ2-2
D: TRBD2
size: few

DNA: TGTGCCTGGAAACTAGCGGGAGCGGGAGAGACCCAGTACTTC
CDR3: CAWKLAGAGETQYF
V: TRBV30
J: TRBJ2-5
D: TRBD2
size: many

DNA: TGTGCCAGCAGTTTTCTAGCGTCAAGGGGCGACGAGCAGTACTTC
CDR3: CASSFLASRGDEQYF
V: TRBV12-3/TRBV12-4
J: TRBJ2-7
D: -
size: -

DNA: TGTGCCAGCAGCTTAGATGAAGGCCTTGAGCAGTTCTTC
CDR3: CASSLDEGLEQFF
V: TRBV7-6
J: TRBJ2-1
D: -
size: -

DNA: TGTGCCAGCAGCTTAGAGATTGGTGGGCGTAATGAAAAACTGTTTTTT
CDR3: CASSLEIGGRNEKLFF
V: TRBV7-6
J: TRBJ1-4
D: -
size: -

DNA: TGTGCCAGCAGCCAATCGTTCGACAAAGCTTTCTTT
CDR3: CASSQSFDKAFF
V: TRBV14
J: TRBJ1-1
D: -
size: few

DNA: TGTGCCAGCAGCTTAGTTGGGCAGGGCTCAAACATTCAGTACTTC
CDR3: CASSLVGQGSNIQYF
V: TRBV7-9
J: TRBJ2-4
D: -
size: -

DNA: TGTGCCAGCAGCCCCCGACTAGCGGGAGTACGAGATACGCAGTATTTT
CDR3: CASSPRLAGVRDTQYF
V: TRBV7-4
J: TRBJ2-3
D: TRBD2
size: -

DNA: TGTGCCACCTCCGGGGGCACCTCCTACAATGAGCAGTTCTTC
CDR3: CATSGGTSYNEQFF
V: TRBV6-2/TRBV6-3
J: TRBJ2-1
D: -
size: -

DNA: TGCGCCAGCAGCCAAGACGGTGGGAGTGGCGGAAAACTGTTTTTT
CDR3: CASSQDGGSGGKLFF
V: TRBV4-1
J: TRBJ1-4
D: -
size: -

DNA: TGTGCCAGCAGTTTGCGAGTTCCTGGAGTGGCTGAAGCTTTCTTT
CDR3: CASSLRVPGVAEAFF
V: TRBV28
J: TRBJ1-1
D: -
size: -

DNA: TGTGCCAGCAGTGATTCGTTACTAACTAGGGGCTACACCTTC
CDR3: CASSDSLLTRGYTF
V: TRBV25-1
J: TRBJ1-2
D: -
size: -

DNA: TGTGCCAGCAGCCCCTGGGGGGGGCAGTACACTGAAGCTTTCTTT
CDR3: CASSPWGGQYTEAFF
V: TRBV28
J: TRBJ1-1
D: -
size: few

DNA: TGTGCCAGCAGCGCGACTAGCGGGAGGGGAAACATTCAGTACTTC
CDR3: CASSATSGRGNIQYF
V: TRBV7-3
J: TRBJ2-4
D: TRBD2
size: once

DNA: TGCAGTGCTCCCCAAGATACAAACACCATATATTTT
CDR3: CSAPQDTNTIYF
V: TRBV20-1
J: TRBJ1-3
D: -
size: many

DNA: TGTGCCAGCAGCTTAGGACCCTCCTACGAGCAGTACTTC
CDR3: CASSLGPSYEQYF
V: TRBV11-1
J: TRBJ2-7
D: -
size: few

DNA: TGTGCCAGCAGCCATTCTAGCGGTGGCACCGGGGAGCTGTTTTTT
CDR3: CASSHSSGGTGELFF
V: TRBV3-1
J: TRBJ2-2
D: TRBD2
size: -